One TCR beta chain is described in this entry. This CDR3 comprises 15 residues. V lost 0 bases, J lost 4 bases, and 3 bases stayed unmatched. Germline V lookup: CDR1 LGHNA, CDR2 YSLEER. Data came from immunoSEQ multiplex PCR; TCRdb stores just in-frame clones and leaves some out. Of 60,000 to 70,000 clones in the sample, about 90% were seen once. The data were obtained in a study of blood T cell repertoires in COVID-19. Study summary: Material from acute and convalescent COVID-19 was sourced from the United States, Italy and Spain.

Sequencing input: peripheral blood. This rearrangement joins TRBV4-3 to TRBJ1-2, with TRBD1 matching over 9 bases. The clonotype comes from a human donor in a cohort sampled during active COVID-19. The CDR3 spells CASSQERDRAYGYTF. In DNA form, the CDR3 reads TGCGCCAGCAGCCAAGAAAGGGACAGGGCCTATGGCTACACCTTC.